A selection of T cell receptor beta chains follows, all from one sample in a study of T cells in Graves' hyperthyroidism and ophthalmopathy. Each CDR3 protein is one row after TCRdb ran MiXCR on the multiplex PCR reads. The table records over 150,000 distinct CDR3 sequences, about a sixth of them present only once. The sequenced sample was blood. The receptors derive from a woman aged 50 to 65 with Graves' hyperthyroidism. CDR3s include the opening cysteine and the closing phenylalanine or tryptophan. The order of the fields is V gene, clone size, D gene, J gene, CDR3 length, CDR3 protein, CDR3 DNA. D genes are given only for firm matches. Clone size appears in some rows only: once, few, many, or a class for an expanded clone.

TRBV19,.,TRBD1,TRBJ2-3,16,CASSIMDRISTDTQYF,TGTGCCAGTAGTATTATGGACAGGATCTCCACAGATACGCAGTATTTT
TRBV15,many,.,TRBJ2-5,12,CATSGHQETQYF,TGTGCCACCAGTGGTCACCAAGAGACCCAGTACTTC
TRBV6-2/TRBV6-3,many,.,TRBJ1-4,14,CASRGDATNEKLFF,TGTGCCAGCAGAGGGGACGCAACTAATGAAAAACTGTTTTTT
TRBV2,few,.,TRBJ2-7,13,CASSRTFSYEQYF,TGTGCCAGCAGTCGGACATTTTCCTACGAGCAGTACTTC
TRBV7-2,many,TRBD2,TRBJ2-1,15,CASSLGTSLHNEQFF,TGTGCCAGCAGCTTAGGGACTAGCCTTCACAATGAGCAGTTCTTC
TRBV20-1,many,TRBD1,TRBJ1-2,14,CSARGQGKDYGYTF,TGCAGTGCTAGAGGACAGGGGAAGGACTATGGCTACACCTTC
TRBV2,few,.,TRBJ1-4,13,CATLRGTNEKLFF,TGTGCCACCCTTAGGGGTACTAATGAAAAACTGTTTTTT
TRBV5-1,.,TRBD1,TRBJ1-4,16,CASSIGQGASNEKLFF,TGCGCCAGCAGCATAGGACAGGGGGCTTCTAATGAAAAACTGTTTTTT
TRBV9,.,TRBD1,TRBJ2-1,13,CALQGAGGNEQFF,TGTGCCTTACAAGGAGCAGGGGGCAATGAGCAGTTCTTC
TRBV3-1,.,.,TRBJ2-1,14,CASSPRAGYNEQFF,TGTGCCAGCAGCCCCCGAGCGGGTTACAATGAGCAGTTCTTC
TRBV11-2,many,.,TRBJ2-7,15,CASSPDLTPRYEQYF,TGTGCCAGCAGTCCTGACTTAACACCTCGCTACGAGCAGTACTTC
TRBV7-3,few,.,TRBJ2-1,16,CASSLTAGSIYNEQFF,TGTGCCAGCAGCTTAACAGCAGGGAGTATTTACAATGAGCAGTTCTTC
TRBV5-1,many,.,TRBJ2-3,15,CASSPRGESTDTQYF,TGCGCCAGCAGCCCCCGTGGGGAAAGCACAGATACGCAGTATTTT
TRBV6-1,many,.,TRBJ1-5,16,CASSEFGQYSNQPQHF,TGTGCCAGCAGTGAATTCGGCCAGTATAGCAATCAGCCCCAGCATTTT
TRBV7-8,.,.,TRBJ1-2,14,CASSYRSGGYGYTF,TGTGCCAGCAGCTATCGGTCGGGGGGCTATGGCTACACCTTC
TRBV7-2,.,TRBD2,TRBJ2-3,16,CASSSSGSFRTDTQYF,TGTGCCAGCAGCTCTAGCGGGAGCTTTCGGACAGATACGCAGTATTTT
TRBV7-9,few,.,TRBJ2-2,17,CASSSRIGGPNTGELFF,TGTGCCAGCAGCTCTAGAATTGGGGGGCCGAACACCGGGGAGCTGTTTTTT
TRBV20-1,many,TRBD2,TRBJ2-5,13,CSAGGEYQETQYF,TGCAGTGCCGGGGGGGAGTACCAAGAGACCCAGTACTTC
TRBV5-5,.,.,TRBJ2-1,19,CASSLGPWGDEGSYNEQFF,TGTGCCAGCAGCTTGGGTCCCTGGGGGGACGAAGGGTCCTACAATGAGCAGTTCTTC
TRBV24-1,few,.,TRBJ2-2,15,CATSGGRMDTGELFF,TGTGCCACCAGTGGAGGTCGGATGGACACCGGGGAGCTGTTTTTT
TRBV12-3/TRBV12-4,few,TRBD2,TRBJ2-2,16,CASSLRLAENTGELFF,TGTGCCAGCAGTTTAAGGCTAGCGGAGAACACCGGGGAGCTGTTTTTT
TRBV28,.,.,TRBJ1-1,14,CASRLGGPATEAFF,TGTGCCAGCAGATTAGGGGGACCTGCCACTGAAGCTTTCTTT
TRBV28,.,TRBD1,TRBJ2-7,13,CASSQGQRYEQYF,TGTGCCAGCAGCCAGGGACAGCGCTACGAGCAGTACTTC
TRBV18,few,.,TRBJ1-2,13,CASSPEGTYGYTF,TGTGCCAGCTCACCAGAGGGCACCTATGGCTACACCTTC
TRBV6-1,many,.,TRBJ2-1,15,CASRPTGTGGWEQFF,TGTGCCAGCAGGCCGACCGGGACCGGGGGATGGGAGCAGTTCTTC
TRBV12-3/TRBV12-4,many,TRBD2,TRBJ2-3,15,CASSFSGLGGDTQYF,TGTGCCAGCAGTTTCTCGGGACTAGGAGGAGATACGCAGTATTTT
TRBV4-1,many,TRBD1,TRBJ2-7,16,CASSQDQGTGTYEQYF,TGCGCCAGCAGCCAAGATCAAGGGACAGGGACCTACGAGCAGTACTTC
TRBV6-1,many,TRBD1,TRBJ1-4,20,CASSYSSRRTGEYGDEKLFF,TGTGCCAGCAGTTACTCATCGCGTCGGACAGGGGAGTATGGGGATGAAAAACTGTTTTTT
TRBV20-1,.,.,TRBJ1-3,12,CSARSPGNTIYF,TGCAGTGCTAGGTCCCCTGGAAACACCATATATTTT
TRBV12-3/TRBV12-4,many,TRBD2,TRBJ2-2,13,CASSRTSPGELFF,TGTGCCAGCAGTCGGACTAGTCCCGGGGAGCTGTTTTTT
TRBV15,many,.,TRBJ2-3,15,CATSRVGGTTDTQYF,TGTGCCACCAGCAGAGTGGGCGGGACCACAGATACGCAGTATTTT
TRBV27,few,TRBD2,TRBJ2-2,17,CASRPRDGRANGGELFF,TGTGCCAGCAGGCCCCGAGACGGGAGGGCCAATGGCGGGGAGCTGTTTTTT
TRBV12-3/TRBV12-4,many,TRBD2,TRBJ2-2,14,CASKLAGGTGELFF,TGTGCCAGCAAGTTAGCGGGAGGAACCGGGGAGCTGTTTTTT
TRBV20-1,.,.,TRBJ2-2,12,CSATHGTGELFF,TGCAGTGCCACACACGGCACCGGGGAGCTGTTTTTT
TRBV12-3/TRBV12-4,.,.,TRBJ1-1,14,CASSLFTPNTEAFF,TGTGCCAGCAGTTTATTTACACCGAACACTGAAGCTTTCTTT
TRBV12-3/TRBV12-4,many,TRBD2,TRBJ2-5,16,CASSWGLAGPQETQYF,TGTGCCAGCAGTTGGGGACTAGCGGGACCCCAAGAGACCCAGTACTTC
TRBV20-1,many,TRBD2,TRBJ2-7,16,CSARGGGRGVSYEQYF,TGCAGTGCTAGAGGAGGAGGGAGGGGTGTATCCTACGAGCAGTACTTC
TRBV7-9,many,.,TRBJ1-1,13,CASSLGAETEAFF,TGTGCCAGCAGCTTGGGGGCGGAAACTGAAGCTTTCTTT
TRBV7-9,.,.,TRBJ1-2,14,CASSPKNFNYGYTF,TGTGCCAGCAGCCCGAAAAACTTTAACTATGGCTACACCTTC
TRBV5-6,few,.,TRBJ1-1,14,CASSLGPVNTEAFF,TGTGCCAGCAGCTTGGGGCCCGTGAACACTGAAGCTTTCTTT
TRBV18,many,TRBD1,TRBJ1-1,15,CASSPEQGALTEAFF,TGTGCCAGCTCACCCGAACAGGGGGCGCTCACTGAAGCTTTCTTT
TRBV18,few,TRBD1,TRBJ1-2,16,CASSPRQGAQIYGYTF,TGTGCCAGCTCACCACGGCAGGGGGCGCAGATATATGGCTACACCTTC
TRBV5-5,many,.,TRBJ1-4,11,CASSSGEKLFF,TGTGCCAGCAGTTCGGGTGAAAAACTGTTTTTT
TRBV5-1,.,.,TRBJ2-7,15,CASSLFLGGDDLQYF,TGCGCCAGCAGCTTGTTCCTGGGCGGAGACGACCTGCAGTACTTC
TRBV7-2,.,.,TRBJ2-1,15,CASSFQGLSSYEQFF,TGTGCCAGCAGCTTCCAGGGACTTAGCTCCTACGAGCAGTTCTTC